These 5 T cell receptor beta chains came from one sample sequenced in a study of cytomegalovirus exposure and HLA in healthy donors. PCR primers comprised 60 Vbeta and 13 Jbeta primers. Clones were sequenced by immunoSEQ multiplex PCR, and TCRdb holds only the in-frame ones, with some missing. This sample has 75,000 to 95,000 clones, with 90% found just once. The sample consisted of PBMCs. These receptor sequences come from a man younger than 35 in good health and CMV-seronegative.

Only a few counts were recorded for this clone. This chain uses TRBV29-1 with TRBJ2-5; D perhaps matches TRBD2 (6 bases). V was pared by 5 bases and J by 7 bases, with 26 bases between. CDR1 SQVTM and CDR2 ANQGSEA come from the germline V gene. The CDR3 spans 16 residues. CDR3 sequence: CSVSEGVGGIIGTQYF. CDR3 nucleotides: TGCAGCGTTTCCGAGGGAGTGGGGGGTATTATTGGGACCCAGTACTTC.

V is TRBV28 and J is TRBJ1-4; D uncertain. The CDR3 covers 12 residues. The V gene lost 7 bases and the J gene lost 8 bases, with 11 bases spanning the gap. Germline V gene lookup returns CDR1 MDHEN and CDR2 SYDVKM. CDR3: CASKATGEKLFF. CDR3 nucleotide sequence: TGTGCCAGCAAGGCGACGGGGGAAAAACTGTTTTTT.

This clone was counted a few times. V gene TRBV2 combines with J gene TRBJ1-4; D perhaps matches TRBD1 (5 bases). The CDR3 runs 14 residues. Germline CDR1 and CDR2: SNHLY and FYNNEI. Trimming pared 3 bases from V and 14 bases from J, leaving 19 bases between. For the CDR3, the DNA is TGTGCCAGCAGTGAGGACAATTCGAGGCATTACCTGTTTTTT. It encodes CASSEDNSRHYLFF.

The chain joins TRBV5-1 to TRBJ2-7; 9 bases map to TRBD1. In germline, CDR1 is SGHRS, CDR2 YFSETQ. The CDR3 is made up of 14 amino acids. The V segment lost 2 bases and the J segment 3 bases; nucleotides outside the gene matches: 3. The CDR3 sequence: CASSFSGQGYEQYF. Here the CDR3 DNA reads TGCGCCAGCAGCTTCTCGGGACAGGGCTACGAGCAGTACTTC. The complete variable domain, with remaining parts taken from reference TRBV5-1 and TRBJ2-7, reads KAGVTQTPRYLIKTRGQQVTLSCSPISGHRSVSWYQQTPGQGLQFLFEYFSETQRNKGNFPGRFSGRQFSNSRSEMNVSTLELGDSALYLCASSFSGQGYEQYFGPGTRLTVT.

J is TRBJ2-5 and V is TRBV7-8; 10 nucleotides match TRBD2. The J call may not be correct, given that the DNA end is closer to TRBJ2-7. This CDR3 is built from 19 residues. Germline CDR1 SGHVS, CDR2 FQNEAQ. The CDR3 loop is CASSLGSSGSPQSSYEQYF. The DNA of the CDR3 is TGTGCCAGCAGTCTAGGATCTAGCGGGAGCCCACAAAGCTCCTACGAGCAGTACTTC.